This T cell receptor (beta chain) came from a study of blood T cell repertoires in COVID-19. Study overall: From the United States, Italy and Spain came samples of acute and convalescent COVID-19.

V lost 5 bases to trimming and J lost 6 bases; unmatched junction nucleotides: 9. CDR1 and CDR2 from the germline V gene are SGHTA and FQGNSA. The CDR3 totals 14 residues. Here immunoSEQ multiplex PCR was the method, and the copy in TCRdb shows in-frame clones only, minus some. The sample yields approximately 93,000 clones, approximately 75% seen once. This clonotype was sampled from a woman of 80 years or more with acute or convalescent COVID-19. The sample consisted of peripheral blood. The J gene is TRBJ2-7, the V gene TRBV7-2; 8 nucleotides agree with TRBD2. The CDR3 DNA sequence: TGTGCCAGCAGCCGCGGGGGGAACCAACTCGAGCAGTACTTC. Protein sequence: CASSRGGNQLEQYF.